This paragraph covers one T cell receptor beta chain sequence. This specimen belongs to a study of blood T cell repertoires in COVID-19. As for the study in general: Samples came from the United States, Italy and Spain, spanning acute and convalescent COVID-19.

In the source study's methods: Nucleated cell number was recorded as an estimate derived from reference gene primer amplification. Measured with immunoSEQ multiplex PCR; TCRdb has only the in-frame clones, and not every one. V and J calls and clone size are given by that table; D and trimming were obtained from the DNA. Of about 110,000 clones listed, roughly 90% are singletons. Input material: peripheral blood. The clonotype originates from a man between 35 and 55 years old with active or convalescent COVID-19.

The CDR3 loop reads CASSLQGAGELFF. In DNA, the CDR3 is TGTGCCAGCTCACTACAGGGGGCCGGGGAGCTGTTTTTT. This chain connects TRBV18 to TRBJ2-2, with 8 bases identical to TRBD1. V was pared by 4 bases and J by 6 bases, with 1 base of the junction left unmatched. CDR1 KGHSH and CDR2 LQKENI come from the germline V gene. This CDR3 comprises 13 residues.